The 21 T cell receptor beta chains in this list originate from one sample, sequenced in a study of early T cells in non-severe SARS-CoV-2 infection. TCRdb itself ran the 5' RACE reads through MiXCR, one entry per CDR3 protein. The sample has approximately 73,000 distinct CDR3 sequences; about 13% are singletons. The sequenced sample consisted of whole blood. These receptors all come from an adult who was a healthcare worker with PCR-confirmed SARS-CoV-2 infection or an uninfected control (not recorded which).

This clonotype was found many times. V is TRBV10-3 and J is TRBJ2-3, with 8 positions matching TRBD2. There are 14 residues in the CDR3. V trimming: 8 bases; J trimming: 3 bases; junction bases outside the gene matches: 7. Germline assignment: CDR1 ENHRY and CDR2 SYGVKD. The CDR3 DNA reads as TGTGCCATCCGGGGGGGACCGACTACAGATACGCAGTATTTT. This sequence encodes CAIRGGPTTDTQYF.

This chain connects TRBV6-2 or TRBV6-3 to TRBJ2-5; D possibly corresponds to TRBD2 (6 bases). There are 14 residues in the CDR3. Looked up from germline, CDR1 is MNHEY and CDR2 is SVGEGT. The V and J ends lost 6 bases and 2 bases respectively, with 13 bases between them. The CDR3 region has the DNA TGTGCCAGCAGCCCACTAGCCTTTCAAGAGACCCAGTACTTC. It is translated as CASSPLAFQETQYF.

This clonotype was found a few times. The CDR3 nucleotides read TGTGCCAGCAGCCAAGATGCGAATGGTTCACCCCTCCACTTT. Translation gives CASSQDANGSPLHF. The chain recombines TRBV4-2 with TRBJ1-6; D remains unclear. From germline, CDR1 is LGHNA and CDR2 YNFKEQ. This CDR3 contains 14 residues. Trimming stripped 0 bases from V and 9 bases from J, with 9 bases between.

This chain links TRBV7-9 with TRBJ2-4, with 7 bases matching TRBD1. The CDR3 is 15 residues long. V was clipped by 1 base and J by 9 bases; unmatched bases: 9. CDR1 is SEHNR, CDR2 FQNEAQ, per germline (reference sequence). The CDR3 bases are TGTGCCAGCAGCTTAGAGGGGGCGCGTAAGTCCATTCAGTACTTC. Translating gives CASSLEGARKSIQYF.

A few counts support this clonotype. The chain recombines TRBV29-1 with TRBJ2-1, with a tentative D call TRBD2 (5 bases). Trimming removed 6 bases at V and 0 bases at J, with 12 bases between. CDR1 and CDR2 (germline): SQVTM, ANQGSEA. The CDR3 spans 14 residues. CDR3 in amino acids: CSVWTGSSYNEQFF. CDR3 DNA: TGCAGCGTCTGGACGGGAAGCTCCTACAATGAGCAGTTCTTC.

The rearrangement links TRBV6-2 or TRBV6-3 to TRBJ2-1, with D possibly TRBD1 on 5 matching bases. The CDR3 runs to 14 residues. CDR1 MNHEY and CDR2 SVGEGT come from the germline V gene. Trimming left V 2 bases short and J 2 bases short, with 7 bases between. In DNA, the CDR3 is TGTGCCAGCAGTTACGGGGCACCCTACAATGAGCAGTTCTTC. Encoded protein: CASSYGAPYNEQFF.

This chain connects TRBV11-2 to TRBJ2-5; TRBD1 agrees at 7 bases. The germline CDR1 and CDR2 sequences are SGHAT and FQNNGV. Trimming cost V 3 bases and J 5 bases; bases outside gene matches: 12. The CDR3 loop spans 16 amino acids. The CDR3 sequence is CASSFLDRVVEETQYF. CDR3 DNA: TGTGCCAGCAGCTTCTTAGACAGGGTGGTCGAGGAGACCCAGTACTTC.

A few counts support this clonotype. The chain is built from TRBV7-9 and TRBJ2-3, with 13 nucleotides matching TRBD2. CDR3 length: 18 residues. From germline, CDR1 is SEHNR and CDR2 FQNEAQ (reference sequence). V shed 3 bases and J 1 base; nucleotides not matched to a gene: 7. CDR3 nucleotide sequence: TGTGCCAGCAGCTTCCGTAGTGGACTAGCGGGGGGCACAGATACGCAGTATTTT. Its protein is CASSFRSGLAGGTDTQYF.

In its sample, this clonotype was seen a few times. J is TRBJ2-3 and V is TRBV11-2; a weak D match, TRBD2 (7 bases). Germline CDR1 SGHAT, CDR2 FQNNGV. The V and J ends lost 11 bases and 1 base respectively, with 19 bases between them. The CDR3 runs to 15 residues. CDR3 DNA sequence: TGTGCCGGATTGGGAACGGGGGGCCGCACAGATACGCAGTATTTT. Protein: CAGLGTGGRTDTQYF.

This clonotype is medium-sized (0.01 to 0.1%) by share. The rearrangement uses TRBV7-2 and TRBJ2-7; D gene uncertain. Germline CDR1 SGHTA, CDR2 FQGNSA. Trimming removed 5 bases at V and 0 bases at J, with 5 bases between. This CDR3 contains 12 residues. CDR3 region: CASSPNSYEQYF. DNA for the CDR3: TGTGCCAGCAGCCCTAACTCCTACGAGCAGTACTTC.

This clonotype was recorded a few times. This chain connects TRBV27 to TRBJ1-5; the D is unclear. V was cut by 2 bases and J by 3 bases, with 5 bases left in between. Germline V gives CDR1 MNHEY, CDR2 SMNVEV (reference sequence). There are 13 residues in the CDR3. The CDR3 DNA follows: TGTGCCAGCAGTTTAGGGTTCAATCAGCCCCAGCATTTT. Residues: CASSLGFNQPQHF.

This clonotype was counted many times. This chain links TRBV28 with TRBJ2-2; possibly TRBD2 for D (6 bases). The CDR3 consists of 15 residues. Germline V gene sequence: CDR1 MDHEN, CDR2 SYDVKM. Trimming pared 4 bases from V and 3 bases from J, leaving 12 bases between. The CDR3 loop is CASSSRDFYTGELFF. Written as DNA, the CDR3 is TGTGCCAGCAGTTCCCGGGACTTCTACACCGGGGAGCTGTTTTTT.

This clonotype was seen a few times. This sequence joins TRBV7-9 and TRBJ2-7; a possible D gene is TRBD1 (7 bases). From germline, CDR1 is SEHNR and CDR2 FQNEAQ (reference sequence). The CDR3 sequence is 15 residues long. V was cut by 5 bases and J by 2 bases, with 16 bases left in between. The CDR3 DNA is TGTGCCAGCAGCATACAGGGGCGGGAAACCTACGAGCAGTACTTC. It encodes CASSIQGRETYEQYF.

This clonotype was observed a handful of times. The chain joins TRBV7-9 to TRBJ2-7; no firm D call. V lost 3 bases, J lost 2 bases, and 8 bases lay in between. Germline V lookup: CDR1 SEHNR, CDR2 FQNEAQ (reference sequence). The CDR3 spans 13 residues. DNA for the CDR3: TGTGCCAGCAGCTTGGCGCTGGCCTACGAGCAGTACTTC. Translating gives CASSLALAYEQYF.

The sample holds many counts of this clonotype. The genes are TRBV7-2 and TRBJ2-7; TRBD1 matches at 8 bases. Trimming removed 7 bases from V and 2 bases from J; junction bases left unmatched: 7. This CDR3 region has 14 residues. Germline V gene sequence: CDR1 SGHTA, CDR2 FQGNSA. For the CDR3, the DNA is TGTGCCAGCACCCTAGACAGGGGCGCCTACGAGCAGTACTTC. Its translation: CASTLDRGAYEQYF. Looking up the rest from reference TRBV7-2 and TRBJ2-7 gives the full variable domain: GAGVSQSPSNKVTEKGKDVELRCDPISGHTALYWYRQSLGQGLEFLIYFQGNSAPDKSGLPSDRFSAERTGGSVSTLTIQRTQQEDSAVYLCASTLDRGAYEQYFGPGTRLTVT.

The rearrangement joins TRBV11-2 to TRBJ2-7; TRBD2 matches at 10 bases. V shed 1 base and J 4 bases; nucleotides not matched to a gene: 7. The CDR3 is 16 amino acids. The germline CDR1 and CDR2 sequences are SGHAT and FQNNGV. For the CDR3, the DNA is TGTGCCAGCAGCTTAGCTCCTAGCGGGAGAACGTACGAGCAGTACTTC. Translating it yields CASSLAPSGRTYEQYF.

V gene TRBV6-6 combines with J gene TRBJ1-5; D remains unclear. The germline CDR1 and CDR2 sequences are MNHNY and SVGAGI (reference sequence). CDR3 size: 13 residues. V was shortened by 7 bases and J by 4 bases, with 11 bases between the two germline ends. The CDR3, as DNA: TGTGCCAGCAACGGGCAGCATAATCAGCCCCAGCATTTT. Translation: CASNGQHNQPQHF.

There are a few counts of this clonotype. The genes are TRBV7-9 and TRBJ2-7; TRBD1 is a possible D gene (6 bases). The V gene's germline CDR1 is SEHNR and CDR2 FQNEAQ (reference sequence). V lost 11 bases, J lost 5 bases, and 13 bases lay in between. The CDR3 extends over 11 amino acids. CDR3: CAVLQGNEQYF. The CDR3 nucleotides read TGTGCCGTACTACAGGGAAACGAGCAGTACTTC.

This clonotype was observed at least ten times. The V call is TRBV28, the J call TRBJ2-7; D not resolved. This CDR3 spans 12 amino acids. Germline CDR1 is MDHEN and CDR2 is SYDVKM. The V end lost 3 bases, the J end lost 4 bases, and 7 bases lay between the germline ends. CDR3 sequence reads: CASSFFKYEQYF. DNA of the CDR3: TGTGCCAGCAGTTTTTTCAAGTACGAGCAGTACTTC.

The V gene is TRBV7-9, the J gene TRBJ2-3, with 9 bases that match TRBD1. The CDR3 contains 15 residues. V shed 1 base, J shed 4 bases, and the junction held 3 bases outside the gene matches. Germline V gene lookup returns CDR1 SEHNR and CDR2 FQNEAQ (reference sequence). As DNA, the CDR3 is TGTGCCAGCAGCTTAGGGGACAGGGTGGCAGATACGCAGTATTTT. Its protein is CASSLGDRVADTQYF.

The table lists this clonotype with a few counts. This chain connects TRBV10-1 to TRBJ2-7; maybe TRBD1 (6 bases). The CDR3 is made up of 15 amino acids. Per the germline V gene, CDR1 is WNHNN and CDR2 is SYGVQD (reference sequence). V lost 6 bases and J 2 bases, leaving 17 bases between the germline ends. CDR3 nucleotide sequence: TGCGCCAGCAGCTTCTCAGGGGCTTCAACCTACGAGCAGTACTTC. The encoded protein is CASSFSGASTYEQYF.